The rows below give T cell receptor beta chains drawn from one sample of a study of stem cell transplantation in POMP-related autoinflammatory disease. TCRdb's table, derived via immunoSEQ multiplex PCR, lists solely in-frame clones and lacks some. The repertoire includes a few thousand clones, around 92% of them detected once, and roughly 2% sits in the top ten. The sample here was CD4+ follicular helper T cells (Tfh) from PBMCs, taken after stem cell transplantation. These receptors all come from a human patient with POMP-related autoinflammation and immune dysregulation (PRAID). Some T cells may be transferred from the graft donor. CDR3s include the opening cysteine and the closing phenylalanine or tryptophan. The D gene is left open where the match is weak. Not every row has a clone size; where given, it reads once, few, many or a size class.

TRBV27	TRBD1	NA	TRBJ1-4	TGTGCCAGCAGAGAGGGGGCGGTGAATGAAAAACTGTTTTTT	CASREGAVNEKLFF
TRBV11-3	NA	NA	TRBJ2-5	TGTGCCAGCAGCTCCTCAACTAAGGGGGAGACCCAGTACTTC	CASSSSTKGETQYF
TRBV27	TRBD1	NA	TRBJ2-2	TGTGCCAGCCGTAGGACAGGGGCCGTCCCCGGGGAGCTGTTTTTT	CASRRTGAVPGELFF
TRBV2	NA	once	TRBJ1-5	TGTGCCAGCACCTCTGGGGGGTTTCAGCCCCAGCATTTT	CASTSGGFQPQHF
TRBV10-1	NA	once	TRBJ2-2	TGCGCCAGCAGTTTGACCGGGGGCCGGGAGCTGTTTTTT	CASSLTGGRELFF
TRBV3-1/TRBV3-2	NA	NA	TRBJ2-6	TGTGCCAGCAGCCACTCGGTAGGGGCCAACGTCCTGACTTTC	CASSHSVGANVLTF
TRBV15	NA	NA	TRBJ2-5	TGTGCCACCAGCAGAGAAGCCGGGCAAGAGACCCAGTACTTC	CATSREAGQETQYF
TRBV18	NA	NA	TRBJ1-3	TGTGCCAGCTCCGAAACTCAGGGATCTGGAAACACCATATATTTT	CASSETQGSGNTIYF
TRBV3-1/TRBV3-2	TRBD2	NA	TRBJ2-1	TGTGCCAGCAGCCTCCAAGCCGGGAGGAATGAGCAGTTCTTC	CASSLQAGRNEQFF
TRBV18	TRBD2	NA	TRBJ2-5	TGTGCCAGCTCACCGCGACTAGCGGGAGGGGGAGAGACCCAGTACTTC	CASSPRLAGGGETQYF
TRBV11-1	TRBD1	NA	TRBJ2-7	TGTGCCAGCAGCGAAGACAGGGGAGGCTACGAGCAGTACTTC	CASSEDRGGYEQYF
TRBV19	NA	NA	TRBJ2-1	TGTGCCAGTAGTATAGCGGAGGGTGAGGCTGAGCAGTTCTTC	CASSIAEGEAEQFF
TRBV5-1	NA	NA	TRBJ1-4	TGCGCCAGCAGCCCCAGGGGAGCTACTAATGAAAAACTGTTTTTT	CASSPRGATNEKLFF
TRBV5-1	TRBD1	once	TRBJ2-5	TGCGCCAGCAGTTCCGGACAGGCGCAGAAAGAGACCCAGTACTTC	CASSSGQAQKETQYF
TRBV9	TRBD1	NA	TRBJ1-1	TGTGCCAGCAGCGTAGACTTCGGGACAGGGTTGGAGACTGAAGCTTTCTTT	CASSVDFGTGLETEAFF
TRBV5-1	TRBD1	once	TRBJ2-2	TGCGCCAGCAGCGGAGGGACAGGGGTTAGCACCGGGGAGCTGTTTTTT	CASSGGTGVSTGELFF
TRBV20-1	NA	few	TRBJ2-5	TGCAGTGCTACCCCGGGGGAGACCCAGTACTTC	CSATPGETQYF
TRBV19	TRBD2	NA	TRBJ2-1	TGTGCCAGTAGTACTAGCGGGAGGTACGGCAATGAGCAGTTCTTC	CASSTSGRYGNEQFF
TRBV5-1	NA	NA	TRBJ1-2	TGCGCCAGCAGCTTGGACACCTATGGCTACACCTTC	CASSLDTYGYTF